What follows describes a single T cell receptor (beta chain). The data were obtained in a study of technical replicates of blood from a handful of donors. This table comes from immunoSEQ multiplex PCR, and its TCRdb copy is limited to in-frame clones, with some not included. The data hold about 74,000 clones, with 95% observed a single time. Sequencing used T cells isolated from PBMCs. The TCR comes from a human donor in good health.

The CDR3 DNA follows: TGCGCCAGCAGCTACTCCTTCCCCGACAACTACGAGCAGTACTTC. This codes for CASSYSFPDNYEQYF. The chain uses TRBV5-1 and TRBJ2-7; D is undetermined. This CDR3 contains 15 residues. V was trimmed by 3 bases and J by 3 bases, leaving 16 bases between them. The V gene's germline CDR1 is SGHRS and CDR2 YFSETQ.